This is a list of T cell receptor beta chains from one sample in a study of T-cell memory formation after mild COVID-19. TCRdb ran MiXCR on the 5' RACE reads and lists one entry per CDR3 protein. This sample carries around 420,000 distinct CDR3 sequences, approximately 25% of them seen once, and the ten largest clones take around 8.7%. The sample consisted of PBMCs or a T cell subset sorted from them (not recorded which). The receptor source for this set is an adult woman who had mild COVID-19 (a few samples of this study predate the infection). Cell type and time point are not known. Both conserved end residues are part of each CDR3. Fields, in order: J gene, V gene, CDR3 protein.

>TRBJ2-1|TRBV7-8
CASSQSSGRLYNEQFF
>TRBJ1-2|TRBV11-1
CASSSIPKGNYGYTF
>TRBJ2-7|TRBV3-1
CASSPRLAANYEQYF
>TRBJ1-2|TRBV4-1
CASSHFLGVEYGYTF
>TRBJ1-1|TRBV4-2
CASSQDLDTEAFF
>TRBJ1-2|TRBV7-9
CASSLGALGYGYTF
>TRBJ2-3|TRBV12-3/TRBV12-4
CASSARREPDTQYF
>TRBJ2-3|TRBV5-1
CASRREGADTQYF
>TRBJ2-1|TRBV7-9
CASSLPLAGLEGLDEQFF
>TRBJ2-5|TRBV5-1
CASSLEWGETQYF
>TRBJ2-1|TRBV20-1
CSARTSGIITSYNEQFF
>TRBJ2-3|TRBV5-1
CASSRTGTSTDTQYF
>TRBJ1-2|TRBV6-1
CASIPDHRGGNYGYTF
>TRBJ1-4|TRBV2
CASISTGAGEKLFF
>TRBJ1-5|TRBV24-1
CATSDGDPGHTPPGSQHF
>TRBJ2-1|TRBV20-1
CRTRLAGSYNEQFF
>TRBJ2-1|TRBV6-5
CASSYDSSSYNEQFF
>TRBJ1-2|TRBV5-1
CASSSPTGWTNYGYTF
>TRBJ1-1|TRBV29-1
CSVEGPVEAFF
>TRBJ2-1|TRBV19
CASSILNEQFF
>TRBJ2-3|TRBV12-3/TRBV12-4
CASSLEQATGMTQYF
>TRBJ2-1|TRBV5-1
CASSVQGLGEQFF
>TRBJ1-5|TRBV7-2
CASSLFGGADPSNQPQHF
>TRBJ2-3|TRBV7-3
CASSLDDSTDTQYF
>TRBJ2-7|TRBV7-2
CASSLGGTSGRYEQYF
>TRBJ2-2|TRBV4-1
CASRNTEDGRGELFF
>TRBJ2-1|TRBV24-1
CATRASGRGDNEQFF
>TRBJ1-6|TRBV15
CATSSMGQANSPLHF